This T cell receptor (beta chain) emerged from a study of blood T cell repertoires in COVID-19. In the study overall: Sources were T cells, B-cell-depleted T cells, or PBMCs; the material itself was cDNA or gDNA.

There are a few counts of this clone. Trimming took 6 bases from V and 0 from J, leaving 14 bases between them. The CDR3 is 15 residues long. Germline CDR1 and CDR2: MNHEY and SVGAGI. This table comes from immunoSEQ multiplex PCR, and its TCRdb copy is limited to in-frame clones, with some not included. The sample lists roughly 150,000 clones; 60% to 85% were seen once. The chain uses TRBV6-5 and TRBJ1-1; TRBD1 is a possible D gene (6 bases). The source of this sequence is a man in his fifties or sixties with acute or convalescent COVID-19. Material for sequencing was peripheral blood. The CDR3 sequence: CASRLRGQMNTEAFF. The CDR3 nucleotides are TGTGCCAGCAGACTTCGGGGACAAATGAACACTGAAGCTTTCTTT.